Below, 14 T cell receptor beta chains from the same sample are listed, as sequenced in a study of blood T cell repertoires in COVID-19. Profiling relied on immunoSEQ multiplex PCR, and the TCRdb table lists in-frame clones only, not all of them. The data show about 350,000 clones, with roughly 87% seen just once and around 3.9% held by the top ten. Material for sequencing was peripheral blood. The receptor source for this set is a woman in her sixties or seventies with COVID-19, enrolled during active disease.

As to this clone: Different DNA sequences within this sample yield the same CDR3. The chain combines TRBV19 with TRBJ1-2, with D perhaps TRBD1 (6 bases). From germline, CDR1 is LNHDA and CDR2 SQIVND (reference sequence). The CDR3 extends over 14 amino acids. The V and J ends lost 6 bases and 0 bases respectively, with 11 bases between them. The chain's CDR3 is CASSLTGANYGYTF. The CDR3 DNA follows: TGTGCCAGTAGCCTGACAGGAGCTAACTATGGCTACACCTTC.

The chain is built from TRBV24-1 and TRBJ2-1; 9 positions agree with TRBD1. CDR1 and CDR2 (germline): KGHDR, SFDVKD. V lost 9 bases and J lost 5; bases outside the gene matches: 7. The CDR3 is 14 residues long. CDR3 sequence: CATQGQGWNNEQFF. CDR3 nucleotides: TGTGCCACCCAAGGACAGGGGTGGAACAATGAGCAGTTCTTC.

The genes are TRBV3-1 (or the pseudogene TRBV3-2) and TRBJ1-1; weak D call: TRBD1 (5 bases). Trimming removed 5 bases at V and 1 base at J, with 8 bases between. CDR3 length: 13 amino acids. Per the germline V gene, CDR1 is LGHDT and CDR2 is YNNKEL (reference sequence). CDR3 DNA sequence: TGTGCCAGCAGCACCGACAGGAACACTGAAGCTTTCTTT. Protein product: CASSTDRNTEAFF.

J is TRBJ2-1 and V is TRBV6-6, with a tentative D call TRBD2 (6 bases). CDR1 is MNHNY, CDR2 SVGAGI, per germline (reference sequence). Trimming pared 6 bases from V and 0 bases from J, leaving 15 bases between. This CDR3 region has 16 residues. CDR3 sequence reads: CASRPGLRSSYNEQFF. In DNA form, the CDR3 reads TGTGCCAGCAGGCCGGGACTCCGGAGCTCCTACAATGAGCAGTTCTTC.

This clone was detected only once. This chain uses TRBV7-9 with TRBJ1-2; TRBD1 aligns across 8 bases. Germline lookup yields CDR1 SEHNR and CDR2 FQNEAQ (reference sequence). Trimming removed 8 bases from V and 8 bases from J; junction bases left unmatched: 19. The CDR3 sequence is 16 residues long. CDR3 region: CASHQQGQGAQSGYTF. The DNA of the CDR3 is TGTGCCAGCCACCAACAGGGGCAGGGGGCACAATCCGGCTACACCTTC.

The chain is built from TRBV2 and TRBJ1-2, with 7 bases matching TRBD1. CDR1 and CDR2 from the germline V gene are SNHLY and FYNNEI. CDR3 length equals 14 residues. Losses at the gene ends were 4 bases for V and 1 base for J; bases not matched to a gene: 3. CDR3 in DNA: TGTGCCAGCAGTGGGGACAGATATAACTATGGCTACACCTTC. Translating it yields CASSGDRYNYGYTF.

The CDR3 coding sequence is TGTGCCAGCAGTTTATATAAGAGCTCCTATAATTCACCCCTCCACTTT. Its translation: CASSLYKSSYNSPLHF. The chain has TRBV27 and TRBJ1-6; D not certain. Germline V CDR1 and CDR2: MNHEY, SMNVEV (reference sequence). V was clipped by 1 base and J by 0 bases, with 7 bases between them. The CDR3 consists of 16 residues.

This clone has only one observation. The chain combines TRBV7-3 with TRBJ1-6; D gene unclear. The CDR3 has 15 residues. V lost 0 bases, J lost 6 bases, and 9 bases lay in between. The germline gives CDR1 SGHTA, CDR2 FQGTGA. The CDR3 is CASSLTATTNSPLHF. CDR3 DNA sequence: TGTGCCAGCAGCTTAACAGCGACTACTAATTCACCCCTCCACTTT.

The CDR3 reads CASSKLDSSTNEKLFF. As DNA, the CDR3 is TGTGCCAGCAGCAAACTAGACAGTTCAACTAATGAAAAACTGTTTTTT. The chain couples TRBV21-1 to TRBJ1-4; the table's D call TRBD1 went unverified against the DNA. TRBV21-1 is given as a pseudogene. CDR3 length: 16 amino acids.

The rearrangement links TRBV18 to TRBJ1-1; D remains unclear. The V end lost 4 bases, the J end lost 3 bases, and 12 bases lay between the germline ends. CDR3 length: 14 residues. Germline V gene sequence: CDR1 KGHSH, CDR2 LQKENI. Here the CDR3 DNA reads TGTGCCAGCTCACTCCGCGTCCCGGACACTGAAGCTTTCTTT. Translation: CASSLRVPDTEAFF.

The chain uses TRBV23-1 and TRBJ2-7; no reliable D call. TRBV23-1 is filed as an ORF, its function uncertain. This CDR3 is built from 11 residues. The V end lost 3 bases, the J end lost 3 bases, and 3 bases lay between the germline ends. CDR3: CASSHHYEQYF. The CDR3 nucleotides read TGCGCCAGCAGTCACCACTACGAGCAGTACTTC.

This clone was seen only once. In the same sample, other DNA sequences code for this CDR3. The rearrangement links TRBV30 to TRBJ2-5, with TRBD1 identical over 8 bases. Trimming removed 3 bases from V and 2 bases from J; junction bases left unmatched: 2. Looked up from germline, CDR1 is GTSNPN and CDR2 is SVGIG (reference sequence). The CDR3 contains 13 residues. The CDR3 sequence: CAWSRGLQETQYF. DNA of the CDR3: TGTGCCTGGAGCAGGGGGCTGCAAGAGACCCAGTACTTC.

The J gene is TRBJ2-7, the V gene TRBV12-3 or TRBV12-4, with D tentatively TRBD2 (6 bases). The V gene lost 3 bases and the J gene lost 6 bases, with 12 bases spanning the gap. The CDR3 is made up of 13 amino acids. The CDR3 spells CASSLDLAREQYF. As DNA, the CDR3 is TGTGCCAGCAGTTTGGACCTAGCGCGCGAGCAGTACTTC.

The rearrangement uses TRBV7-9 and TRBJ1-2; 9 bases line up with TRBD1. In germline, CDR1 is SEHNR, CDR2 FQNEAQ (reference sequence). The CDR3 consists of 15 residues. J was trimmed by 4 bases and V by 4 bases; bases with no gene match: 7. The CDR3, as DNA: TGTGCCAGCAGCTCCCCCCAGGGACAGGGCTATGGCTACACCTTC. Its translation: CASSSPQGQGYGYTF.